This T cell receptor (beta chain) was profiled in a study of blood T cell repertoires in COVID-19. The wider study: The cDNA or gDNA used as material had been derived from T cells, B-cell-depleted T cells, or PBMCs.

The CDR3 loop spans 15 amino acids. The germline V gene encodes CDR1 SGHNT and CDR2 YYREEE (reference sequence). Trimming took off 4 bases at V and 6 bases at J, with 19 bases between the two ends. The Seattle patients, enrolled during active infection, were followed longitudinally. Only in-frame clones appear in the TCRdb table, and some are missing; sequencing was by immunoSEQ multiplex PCR. The sample lists about 200,000 clones, around nine tenths occurring once. Sample: peripheral blood. J is TRBJ1-2 and V is TRBV5-4, with D possibly TRBD1 on 5 matching bases. The clonotype originates from a man in his 60s with COVID-19, enrolled during active disease. The CDR3 DNA reads as TGTGCCAGCAGCGGGCGGTCAGGGACTTACCATGGCTACACCTTC. It codes for CASSGRSGTYHGYTF. The whole variable domain, filled in from reference TRBV5-4 and TRBJ1-2, reads ETGVTQSPTHLIKTRGQQVTLRCSSQSGHNTVSWYQQALGQGPQFIFQYYREEENGRGNFPPRFSGLQFPNYSSELNVNALELDDSALYLCASSGRSGTYHGYTFGSGTRLTVV.